Each of the 2 T cell receptor beta chains below was sequenced from the same sample in a study of CD8 T cells in Susac syndrome. Reverse transcription used roughly 0.45 to 1 ug RNA and random hexamers. TCRdb independently ran MiXCR on the immunoSEQ multiplex PCR reads; one entry per CDR3 protein. The sample has more than 110,000 distinct CDR3 sequences; just under 95% are singletons. The source material was CD4+ T cells from PBMCs. The origin of the receptors is a human donor with Susac syndrome.

The gene calls are TRBV12-3 or TRBV12-4 and TRBJ1-2, with 10 bases lining up with TRBD1. The V and J ends lost 7 bases and 5 bases, in that order; junction bases with no gene match: 16. The CDR3 covers 17 residues. CDR3 protein: CASMGVPGTGVRYGYTF. In nucleotides, the CDR3 is TGTGCCAGCATGGGGGTACCCGGGACAGGGGTTCGGTATGGCTACACCTTC.

The chain uses TRBV6-6 and TRBJ1-2; D is unresolved. Germline V gives CDR1 MNHNY, CDR2 SVGAGI (reference sequence). There are 13 residues in the CDR3. V shed 1 base and J shed 5 bases, with 8 bases lying between them. The CDR3 DNA follows: TGTGCCAGCAGTTACTTAGCGGGGTATGGCTACACCTTC. This encodes CASSYLAGYGYTF.